The present TCR beta chain was sequenced within a study of cytomegalovirus exposure and HLA in healthy donors. Whole-study results and caveats: A classifier reportedly called cytomegalovirus status with high sensitivity and specificity.

A word on this clone: As yet, its antigen is unknown.

This PCR relied on a set of 60 Vbeta primers and 13 Jbeta primers. Libraries were prepared by immunoSEQ multiplex PCR; TCRdb keeps only in-frame clonotypes and omits some of them. This table lists some 180,000 clones. This receptor was taken from a man aged 30-40 years in good health and CMV-seronegative. The specimen sequenced was PBMCs.

The CDR3 bases are TGCGCCAGCAGCCTGGGACTAGCGGGAGCGGTCGGGGAGCTGTTTTTT. Encoded protein: CASSLGLAGAVGELFF. The chain is built from TRBV5-1 and TRBJ2-2; 14 positions agree with TRBD2. Losses at the gene ends were 4 bases for V and 7 bases for J; bases not matched to a gene: 6. The CDR3 is 16 amino acids. The germline CDR1 and CDR2 sequences are SGHRS and YFSETQ.